This T cell receptor (beta chain) emerged from a study of shared clonotypes between healthy human individuals. CD8 cells classed as naive were CD45RO-negative and positively selected for CCR7, excluding terminally differentiated effector memory CD45RA+ cells. Some clones are missing from TCRdb's copy, which holds only in-frame ones; the method was immunoSEQ multiplex PCR. Among a few million clones listed, 93% were seen once. Per the germline V gene, CDR1 is LNHDA and CDR2 is SQIVND (reference sequence). The CDR3 runs to 14 residues. Trimming pared 5 bases from V and 5 bases from J, leaving 16 bases between.

The genes are TRBV19 and TRBJ2-7, with D maybe TRBD1 (6 bases). Input material: naive CD8+ T cells from PBMCs. The sequence came from a man aged 18-30 years in good health. Some clones in this sample may be carry-over from other donors' samples. The CDR3 DNA reads as TGTGCCAGTAGTGTACAGGGCGTAAGGCACGAGCAGTACTTC. This encodes CASSVQGVRHEQYF.